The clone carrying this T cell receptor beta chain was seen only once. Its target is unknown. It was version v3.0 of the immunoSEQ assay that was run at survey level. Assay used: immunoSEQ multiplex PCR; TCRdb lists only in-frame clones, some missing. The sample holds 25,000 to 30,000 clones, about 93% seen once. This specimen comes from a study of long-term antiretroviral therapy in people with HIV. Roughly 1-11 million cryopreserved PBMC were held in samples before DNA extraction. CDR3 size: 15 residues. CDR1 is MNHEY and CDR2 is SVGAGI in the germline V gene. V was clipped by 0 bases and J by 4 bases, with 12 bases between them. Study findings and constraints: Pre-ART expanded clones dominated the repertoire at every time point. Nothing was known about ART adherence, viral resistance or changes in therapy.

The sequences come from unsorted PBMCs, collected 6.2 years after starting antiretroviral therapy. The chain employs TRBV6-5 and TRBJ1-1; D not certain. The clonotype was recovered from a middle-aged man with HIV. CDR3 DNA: TGTGCCAGCAGTTACTCGGGCGGGTACGGCACTGAAGCTTTCTTT. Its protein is CASSYSGGYGTEAFF.